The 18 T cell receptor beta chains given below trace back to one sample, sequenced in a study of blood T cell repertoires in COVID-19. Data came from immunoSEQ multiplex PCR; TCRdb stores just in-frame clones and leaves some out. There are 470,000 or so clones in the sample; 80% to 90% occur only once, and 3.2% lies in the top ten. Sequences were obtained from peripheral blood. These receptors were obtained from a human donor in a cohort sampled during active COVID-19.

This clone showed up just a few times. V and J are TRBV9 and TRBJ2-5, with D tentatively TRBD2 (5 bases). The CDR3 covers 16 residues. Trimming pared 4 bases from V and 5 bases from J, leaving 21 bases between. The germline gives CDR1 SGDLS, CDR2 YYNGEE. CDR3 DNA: TGTGCCAGCAGCCCGACGACTACTAGTCTGTGGGAGACCCAGTACTTC. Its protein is CASSPTTTSLWETQYF.

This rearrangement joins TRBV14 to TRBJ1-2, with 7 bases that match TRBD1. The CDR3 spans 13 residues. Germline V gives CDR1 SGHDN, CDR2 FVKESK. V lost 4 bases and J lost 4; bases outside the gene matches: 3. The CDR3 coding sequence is TGTGCCAGCAGCCCCGCAGGGGGCTATGGCTACACCTTC. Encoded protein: CASSPAGGYGYTF.

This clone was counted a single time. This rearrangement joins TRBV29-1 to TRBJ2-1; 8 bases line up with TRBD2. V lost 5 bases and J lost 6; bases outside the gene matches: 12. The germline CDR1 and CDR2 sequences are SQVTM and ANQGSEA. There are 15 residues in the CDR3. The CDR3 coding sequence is TGCAGCGTTTGCCTAGCGGGCCGAATACTCAATGAGCAGTTCTTC. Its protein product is CSVCLAGRILNEQFF.

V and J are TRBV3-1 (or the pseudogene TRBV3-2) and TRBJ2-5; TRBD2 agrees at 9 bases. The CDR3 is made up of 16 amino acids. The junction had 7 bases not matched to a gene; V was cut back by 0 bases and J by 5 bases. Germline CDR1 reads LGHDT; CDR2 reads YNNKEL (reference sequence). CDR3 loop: CASSQDGSGSWETQYF. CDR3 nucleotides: TGTGCCAGCAGCCAAGATGGTAGCGGGAGTTGGGAGACCCAGTACTTC.

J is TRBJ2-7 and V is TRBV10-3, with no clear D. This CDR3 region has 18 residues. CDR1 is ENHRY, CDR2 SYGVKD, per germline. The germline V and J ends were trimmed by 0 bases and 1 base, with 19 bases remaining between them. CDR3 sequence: CAISESRRLAPISYEQYF. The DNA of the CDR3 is TGTGCCATCAGTGAGTCGAGGCGCTTGGCACCTATTTCCTACGAGCAGTACTTC.

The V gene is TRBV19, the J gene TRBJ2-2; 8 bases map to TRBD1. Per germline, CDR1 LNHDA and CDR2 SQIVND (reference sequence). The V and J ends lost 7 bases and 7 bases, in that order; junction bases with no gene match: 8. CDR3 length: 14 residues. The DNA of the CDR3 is TGTGCCAGTACTCACGGGACAGGATACGGGGAGCTGTTTTTT. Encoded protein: CASTHGTGYGELFF.

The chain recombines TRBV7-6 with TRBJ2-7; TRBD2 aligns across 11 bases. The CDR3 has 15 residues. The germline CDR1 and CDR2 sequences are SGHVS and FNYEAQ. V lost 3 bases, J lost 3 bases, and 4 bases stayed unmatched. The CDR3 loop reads CASSLTSGVGYEQYF. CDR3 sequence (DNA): TGTGCCAGCAGCTTGACTAGCGGGGTGGGCTACGAGCAGTACTTC.

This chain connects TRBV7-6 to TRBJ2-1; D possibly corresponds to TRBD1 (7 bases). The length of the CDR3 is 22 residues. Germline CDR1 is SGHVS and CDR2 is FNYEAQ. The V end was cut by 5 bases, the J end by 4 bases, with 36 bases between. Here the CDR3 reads CASSHKRTGGFTHGTLYNEQFF. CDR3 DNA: TGTGCCAGCAGCCACAAGAGGACAGGCGGTTTTACTCACGGGACTTTGTACAATGAGCAGTTCTTC. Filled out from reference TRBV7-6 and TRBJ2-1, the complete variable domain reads GAGVSQSPRYKVTKRGQDVALRCDPISGHVSLYWYRQALGQGPEFLTYFNYEAQQDKSGLPNDRFSAERPEGSISTLTIQRTEQRDSAMYRCASSHKRTGGFTHGTLYNEQFFGPGTRLTVL.

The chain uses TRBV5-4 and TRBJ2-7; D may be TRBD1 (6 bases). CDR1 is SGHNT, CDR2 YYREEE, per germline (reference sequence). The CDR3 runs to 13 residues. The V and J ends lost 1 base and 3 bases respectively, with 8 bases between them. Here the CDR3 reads CASSLTGNYEQYF. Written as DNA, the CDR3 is TGTGCCAGCAGCTTGACAGGGAACTACGAGCAGTACTTC.

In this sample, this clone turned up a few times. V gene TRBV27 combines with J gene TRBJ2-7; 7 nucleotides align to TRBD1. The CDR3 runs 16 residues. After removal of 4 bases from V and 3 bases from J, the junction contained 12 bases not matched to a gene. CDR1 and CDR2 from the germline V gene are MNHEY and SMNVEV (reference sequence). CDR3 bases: TGTGCCAGCAGTTCACTACAGGGGCGGCTCCTCTACGAGCAGTACTTC. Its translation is CASSSLQGRLLYEQYF.

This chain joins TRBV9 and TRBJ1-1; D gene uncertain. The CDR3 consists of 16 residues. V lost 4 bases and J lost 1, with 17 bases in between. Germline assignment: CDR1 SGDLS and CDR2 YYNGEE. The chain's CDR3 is CASSPMRRVPNTEAFF. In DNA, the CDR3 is TGTGCCAGCAGCCCCATGAGGAGGGTCCCGAACACTGAAGCTTTCTTT.

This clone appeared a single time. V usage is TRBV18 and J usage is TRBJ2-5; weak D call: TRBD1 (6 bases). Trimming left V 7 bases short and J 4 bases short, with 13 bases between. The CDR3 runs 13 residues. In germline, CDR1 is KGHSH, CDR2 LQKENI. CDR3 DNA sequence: TGTGCCAGCTTTCCGGACAGCCGAGAGACCCAGTACTTC. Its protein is CASFPDSRETQYF.

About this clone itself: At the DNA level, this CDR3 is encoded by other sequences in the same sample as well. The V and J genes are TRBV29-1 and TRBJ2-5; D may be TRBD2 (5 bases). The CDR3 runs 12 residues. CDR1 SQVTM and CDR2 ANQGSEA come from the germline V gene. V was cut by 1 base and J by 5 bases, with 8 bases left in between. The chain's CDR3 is CSVEGRGETQYF. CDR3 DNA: TGCAGCGTTGAAGGACGAGGGGAGACCCAGTACTTC.

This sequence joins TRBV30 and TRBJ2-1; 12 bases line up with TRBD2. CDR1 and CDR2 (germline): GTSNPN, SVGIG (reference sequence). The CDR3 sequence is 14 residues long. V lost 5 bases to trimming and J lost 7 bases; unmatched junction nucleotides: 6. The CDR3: CAWLLAGGSNEQFF. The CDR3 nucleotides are TGTGCCTGGTTACTAGCGGGAGGCTCAAATGAGCAGTTCTTC. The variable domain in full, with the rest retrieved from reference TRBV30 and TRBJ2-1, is SQTIHQWPATLVQPVGSPLSLECTVEGTSNPNLYWYRQAAGRGLQLLFYSVGIGQISSEVPQNLSASRPQDRQFILSSKKLLLSDSGFYLCAWLLAGGSNEQFFGPGTRLTVL.

The CDR3 DNA follows: TGTGCCAGCAGTCTACCGGGACAGGGAACCGGGGAGCTGTTTTTT. Residues: CASSLPGQGTGELFF. The chain recombines TRBV3-1 (or the pseudogene TRBV3-2) with TRBJ2-2, with TRBD1 matching over 9 bases. V lost 6 bases, J lost 5 bases, and 7 bases stayed unmatched. CDR1 and CDR2 (germline): LGHDT, YNNKEL (reference sequence). The CDR3 has 15 residues.

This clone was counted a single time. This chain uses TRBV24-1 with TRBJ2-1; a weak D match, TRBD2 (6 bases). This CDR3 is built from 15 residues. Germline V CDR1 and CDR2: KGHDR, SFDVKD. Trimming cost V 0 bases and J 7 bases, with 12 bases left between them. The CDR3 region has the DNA TGTGCCACCAGTGATTTGGCGCTAGCGAGAAATGAGCAGTTCTTC. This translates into CATSDLALARNEQFF.

The CDR3: CATSWSLNTEAFF. CDR3 bases: TGTGCCACCAGCTGGAGTCTGAACACTGAAGCTTTCTTT. This chain links TRBV15 with TRBJ1-1; D gene ambiguous. Per the germline V gene, CDR1 is LNHNV and CDR2 is YYDKDF (reference sequence). This CDR3 has 13 residues. V was shortened by 5 bases and J by 0 bases, with 7 bases between the two germline ends.

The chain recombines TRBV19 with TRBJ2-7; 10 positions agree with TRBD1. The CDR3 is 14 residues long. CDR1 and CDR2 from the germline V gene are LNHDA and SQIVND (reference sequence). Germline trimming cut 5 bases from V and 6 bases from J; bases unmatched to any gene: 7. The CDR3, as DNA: TGTGCCAGTAGTCCGACAGGGGGCTTTTCCGAGCAGTACTTC. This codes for CASSPTGGFSEQYF.